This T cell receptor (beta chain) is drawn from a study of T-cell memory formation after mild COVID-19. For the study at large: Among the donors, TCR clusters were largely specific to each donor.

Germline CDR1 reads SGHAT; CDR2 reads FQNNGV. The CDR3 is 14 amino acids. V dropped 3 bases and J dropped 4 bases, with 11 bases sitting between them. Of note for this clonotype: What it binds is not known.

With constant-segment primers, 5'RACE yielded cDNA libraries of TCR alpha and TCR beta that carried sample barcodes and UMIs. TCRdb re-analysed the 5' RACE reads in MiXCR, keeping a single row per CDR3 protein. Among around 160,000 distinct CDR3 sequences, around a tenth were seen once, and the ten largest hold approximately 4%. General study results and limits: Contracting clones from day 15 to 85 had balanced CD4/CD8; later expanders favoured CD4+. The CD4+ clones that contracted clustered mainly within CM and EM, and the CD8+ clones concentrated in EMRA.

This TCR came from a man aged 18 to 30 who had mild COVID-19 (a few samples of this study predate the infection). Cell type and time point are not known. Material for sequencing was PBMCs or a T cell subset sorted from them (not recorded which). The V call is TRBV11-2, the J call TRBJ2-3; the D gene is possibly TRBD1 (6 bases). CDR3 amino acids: CASSFPGQPDTQYF. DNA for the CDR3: TGTGCCAGCAGCTTTCCAGGACAGCCAGATACGCAGTATTTT.